This T cell receptor beta chain was sequenced during a study of OX40 agonist ivuxolimab in advanced cancers. Study-wide background: Ivuxolimab doses were 0.01, 0.1, 0.3, 1.5, 3 or 10 mg/kg every 2 weeks. Head and neck, renal cell, melanoma or hepatocellular carcinoma were the cancers that dose-escalation patients had.

Note on this clone: The antigen is undetermined.

Assay used: immunoSEQ multiplex PCR; TCRdb lists only in-frame clones, some missing. The table includes about 61,000 clones, 75% to 90% detected once. CDR1 is SGDLS, CDR2 YYNGEE, per germline. This CDR3 has 16 residues. V was pared by 3 bases and J by 5 bases, with 11 bases of the junction left unmatched. The study sampled blood at baseline, cycle 4 day 1, and cycle 7 day 1. Study results and limitations: At 0.1 to 3.0 mg/kg, clonal expansion of CD4+ and CD8+ blood T cells had occurred by week 6.

Sequenced material: CD4+ or CD8+ T cells sorted from blood, taken in a trial of the OX40 agonist ivuxolimab. V is TRBV9 and J is TRBJ1-1, with 9 bases that match TRBD1. The clonotype originates from an adult with an advanced solid tumor such as melanoma, head and neck, liver or kidney cancer. The CDR3 nucleotides are TGTGCCAGCAGCGCAAGTTCCGGGACAGGGCAGACTGAAGCTTTCTTT. It translates to CASSASSGTGQTEAFF.